The 27 T cell receptor beta chains below were found in one sample sequenced in a study of blood T cell repertoires in COVID-19. The repertoire was sequenced with immunoSEQ multiplex PCR; TCRdb's copy has only in-frame clones and lacks some. Here the sample spans some 260,000 clones, 85% to 90% being singletons. The sample was PBMCs or T cells enriched from blood (not recorded which). The source of these receptors is a man aged 35 to 55 who had recovered from COVID-19.

J is TRBJ2-7 and V is TRBV12-2; the DNA was not compared with TRBD1, the D call given in the table. TRBV12-2 is marked as a pseudogene. CDR3 length: 15 residues. CDR3 region: CASRLRVDSYYEQYF. CDR3 coding DNA: TGTGCAAGTCGCTTACGGGTGGACAGTTACTACGAGCAGTACTTC.

As DNA, the CDR3 is TGTGCCAGCAGTTACGGGGGGAGCTCTGGAAACACCATATATTTT. Protein: CASSYGGSSGNTIYF. This chain joins TRBV6-5 and TRBJ1-3; TRBD1 might be the D (5 bases). Germline V lookup: CDR1 MNHEY, CDR2 SVGAGI. Trimming shortened V by 2 bases and J by 0 bases, and 8 bases separated the two germline ends. The CDR3 length is 15 residues.

This clone has a single count. This chain links TRBV30 with TRBJ1-6; D perhaps matches TRBD1 (5 bases). V lost 2 bases, J lost 9 bases, and 14 bases lay in between. This CDR3 contains 14 residues. Per the germline V gene, CDR1 is GTSNPN and CDR2 is SVGIG (reference sequence). Here the CDR3 reads CAWSQGLPGSPLHF. CDR3 DNA sequence: TGTGCCTGGAGTCAGGGACTCCCGGGTTCACCCCTCCACTTT.

The chain is built from TRBV14 and TRBJ1-4; 8 nucleotides agree with TRBD1. The CDR3 has 14 amino acids. Trimming at V came to 4 bases and at J to 6 bases, leaving 4 bases not matched to a gene. Germline V gives CDR1 SGHDN, CDR2 FVKESK. CDR3 DNA sequence: TGTGCCAGCAGCCCCCCGACAGGGGATGAAAAACTGTTTTTT. Translated, it gives CASSPPTGDEKLFF.

CDR3 region: CASSSWGTGDQETQYF. CDR3 in DNA: TGTGCCAGCAGCTCGTGGGGGACGGGGGACCAAGAGACCCAGTACTTC. The chain has TRBV27 and TRBJ2-5; D may be TRBD2 (6 bases). From germline, CDR1 is MNHEY and CDR2 SMNVEV (reference sequence). V lost 6 bases to trimming and J lost 0 bases, with 17 bases between them. This CDR3 comprises 16 residues.

This chain joins TRBV7-9 and TRBJ1-2; possible D gene TRBD1, 6 bases. The germline CDR1 and CDR2 sequences are SEHNR and FQNEAQ (reference sequence). V was trimmed by 6 bases and J by 8 bases, leaving 25 bases between them. The CDR3 sequence is 16 residues long. CDR3 region: CASRQSGYRVPGGYTF. The CDR3 DNA reads TGTGCCAGCAGACAAAGCGGATACAGGGTCCCAGGCGGCTACACCTTC.

The rearrangement links TRBV7-8 to TRBJ1-2; 8 nucleotides line up with TRBD1. J was trimmed by 6 bases and V by 5 bases; bases with no gene match: 5. Germline assignment: CDR1 SGHVS and CDR2 FQNEAQ. The CDR3 is 13 amino acids. CDR3 region: CASSPGQGNGYTF. In DNA, the CDR3 is TGTGCCAGCAGCCCCGGACAGGGAAATGGCTACACCTTC.

CDR3 amino acids: CASSQDPSGFSGYTF. The CDR3 DNA reads as TGTGCCAGCAGCCAAGACCCGTCGGGTTTTTCTGGCTACACCTTC. The V and J genes are TRBV3-1 (or the pseudogene TRBV3-2) and TRBJ1-2; D uncertain. CDR3 size: 15 residues. V was cut by 0 bases and J by 7 bases, with 15 bases left in between. Looked up from germline, CDR1 is LGHDT and CDR2 is YNNKEL (reference sequence).

The rearrangement links TRBV7-2 to TRBJ1-2; the D is unclear. The CDR3 consists of 13 residues. Germline values: CDR1 SGHTA, CDR2 FQGNSA. V lost 7 bases, J lost 0 bases, and 9 bases lay in between. This CDR3 reads CASTTFTNYGYTF. The CDR3 DNA reads as TGTGCCAGCACCACATTTACTAACTATGGCTACACCTTC.

The chain employs TRBV30 and TRBJ1-1; D is perhaps TRBD1 (6 bases). The CDR3 is 14 residues long. Germline V gives CDR1 GTSNPN, CDR2 SVGIG (reference sequence). V dropped 3 bases and J dropped 3 bases, with 14 bases sitting between them. In DNA, the CDR3 is TGTGCCTGGAGAAGGGGGGGCTATGACACTGAAGCTTTCTTT. It yields the protein CAWRRGGYDTEAFF.

The rearrangement joins TRBV7-2 to TRBJ2-5, with D maybe TRBD2 (5 bases). Germline values: CDR1 SGHTA, CDR2 FQGNSA. The V end was cut by 5 bases, the J end by 2 bases, with 15 bases between. The CDR3 is made up of 15 amino acids. The CDR3 reads CASSQRWTSQETQYF. CDR3 coding DNA: TGTGCCAGCAGCCAAAGGTGGACTTCACAAGAGACCCAGTACTTC.

The chain carries TRBV7-2 and TRBJ1-2; 8 bases fit TRBD1. The germline CDR1 and CDR2 sequences are SGHTA and FQGNSA. The CDR3 length is 17 residues. With 1 base clipped from V and 5 bases from J, the junction kept 12 bases outside the gene matches. CDR3 coding DNA: TGTGCCAGCAGCTTAGACGCGCGGGCAGGGGGCGCGTATGGCTACACCTTC. Translated, it gives CASSLDARAGGAYGYTF.

This clone came up a few times. The J gene is TRBJ1-5, the V gene TRBV28; 7 nucleotides line up with TRBD1. Germline CDR1 MDHEN, CDR2 SYDVKM. The V segment lost 7 bases and the J segment 0 bases; nucleotides outside the gene matches: 15. The CDR3 runs 18 residues. CDR3 coding DNA: TGTGCCAGCACTCCATTTAGGGACAGTTTATATAGCAATCAGCCCCAGCATTTT. It is translated as CASTPFRDSLYSNQPQHF.

The chain employs TRBV6-2 or TRBV6-3 and TRBJ2-7; possible D gene TRBD2, 6 bases. Germline V CDR1 and CDR2: MNHEY, SVGEGT. The CDR3 runs to 14 residues. The ends were cut back, 2 bases at V and 4 bases at J, with 12 bases in the middle. CDR3 amino acids: CASSYLAGGYEQYF. The DNA for the CDR3 is TGTGCCAGCAGTTACCTAGCTGGGGGGTACGAGCAGTACTTC.

This chain uses TRBV5-1 with TRBJ2-5; D possibly corresponds to TRBD1 (5 bases). Germline V gene sequence: CDR1 SGHRS, CDR2 YFSETQ. Trimming took off 8 bases at V and 7 bases at J, with 9 bases between the two ends. The CDR3 loop spans 10 amino acids. DNA for the CDR3: TGCGCCAGGTACAGGAGGACCCAGTACTTC. It encodes CARYRRTQYF.

The rearrangement joins TRBV5-4 to TRBJ2-7, with 8 bases matching TRBD1. J was trimmed by 3 bases and V by 2 bases; bases with no gene match: 7. Germline CDR1 is SGHNT and CDR2 is YYREEE (reference sequence). The CDR3 has 15 residues. The CDR3 loop is CASSLPGQADYEQYF. The CDR3 DNA sequence: TGTGCCAGCAGCTTACCGGGACAGGCTGACTACGAGCAGTACTTC.

The gene calls are TRBV28 and TRBJ1-4; D gene uncertain. There are 14 residues in the CDR3. Germline assignment: CDR1 MDHEN and CDR2 SYDVKM. The V and J ends lost 0 bases and 6 bases respectively, with 8 bases between them. CDR3 in DNA: TGTGCCAGCAGTTTATGGGAGCTAGATGAAAAACTGTTTTTT. Protein: CASSLWELDEKLFF.

The gene calls are TRBV18 and TRBJ2-3, with D perhaps TRBD2 (6 bases). Germline CDR1 KGHSH, CDR2 LQKENI. Trimming removed 3 bases at V and 2 bases at J, with 12 bases between. CDR3 length: 15 amino acids. CDR3 loop: CASSPPSGVTDTQYF. The CDR3 region has the DNA TGTGCCAGCTCACCCCCCTCGGGAGTCACAGATACGCAGTATTTT.

This clone has only one observation. This chain uses TRBV2 with TRBJ1-5; maybe TRBD1 (6 bases). Trimming stripped 6 bases from V and 6 bases from J, with 12 bases between. The CDR3 spans 13 residues. Germline V gene data show CDR1 as SNHLY and CDR2 as FYNNEI. The CDR3 loop is CASSAVGGQPQHF. CDR3 in DNA: TGTGCCAGCAGCGCAGTAGGGGGTCAGCCCCAGCATTTT.

J is TRBJ2-2 and V is TRBV3-1 (or the pseudogene TRBV3-2); tentative D call: TRBD2 (5 bases). The CDR3 is 16 amino acids. Deletions cut 0 bases from V and 2 bases from J, with 10 bases between. CDR1 and CDR2 from the germline V gene are LGHDT and YNNKEL (reference sequence). As DNA, the CDR3 is TGTGCCAGCAGCCAAGAAAGGACTGGAAACACCGGGGAGCTGTTTTTT. As protein: CASSQERTGNTGELFF.

CDR3 sequence (DNA): TGTGCCAGCAGCTTGTACAGGAACGAGCAGTACTTC. Protein: CASSLYRNEQYF. The genes are TRBV5-6 and TRBJ2-7, with D perhaps TRBD1 (5 bases). V lost 1 base to trimming and J lost 5 bases, with 7 bases between them. This CDR3 contains 12 residues. Looked up from germline, CDR1 is SGHDT and CDR2 is YYEEEE.

This chain links TRBV7-2 with TRBJ2-6, with D unclear. Germline V gene lookup returns CDR1 SGHTA and CDR2 FQGNSA. Between the trimmed V and J ends, which lost 9 bases and 0 bases, there was a span of 15 bases. This CDR3 is 16 amino acids long. CDR3 amino acids: CARQPGLSSGANVLTF. The CDR3 DNA is TGTGCCAGGCAACCGGGTCTCAGCTCTGGGGCCAACGTCCTGACTTTC.

The chain has TRBV5-1 and TRBJ1-1; 10 bases match TRBD1. The germline V gene encodes CDR1 SGHRS and CDR2 YFSETQ. The J segment lost 5 bases and the V segment lost 2 bases, leaving 15 bases of the junction unmatched. The CDR3 spans 18 residues. CDR3 nucleotides: TGCGCCAGCAGCTTACCGTCTGGACAGGGGGGGATGAGGACTGAAGCTTTCTTT. It is translated as CASSLPSGQGGMRTEAFF.

This chain joins TRBV13 and TRBJ2-5; 10 bases are a match to TRBD1. Germline assignment: CDR1 PRHDT and CDR2 FYEKMQ (reference sequence). The CDR3 loop spans 19 amino acids. The ends lost 5 bases at V and 3 bases at J; junction bases unmatched: 18. CDR3 protein: CASSTQPRVTGGIKETQYF. The CDR3 DNA follows: TGTGCCAGCAGCACTCAGCCACGGGTGACAGGGGGCATAAAAGAGACCCAGTACTTC.

The CDR3 loop reads CASSRFTGDTGELFF. Here the CDR3 DNA reads TGTGCCAGCAGCCGCTTTACCGGGGACACCGGGGAGCTGTTTTTT. The chain is built from TRBV6-2 or TRBV6-3 and TRBJ2-2; D might be TRBD2 (5 bases). From germline, CDR1 is MNHEY and CDR2 SVGEGT. This CDR3 has 15 residues. V was cut by 6 bases and J by 3 bases, with 14 bases left in between.

The chain couples TRBV30 to TRBJ1-1; no clear D. The CDR3 has 14 residues. Per germline, CDR1 GTSNPN and CDR2 SVGIG (reference sequence). Deletions cut 4 bases from V and 1 base from J, with 13 bases between. The CDR3 coding sequence is TGTGCCTGGAACCCCCCGGGGAAGAACACTGAAGCTTTCTTT. Translating it yields CAWNPPGKNTEAFF.

The chain carries TRBV7-2 and TRBJ2-3; TRBD1 agrees at 11 bases. With 5 bases clipped from V and 4 bases from J, the junction kept 5 bases outside the gene matches. The CDR3 extends over 15 amino acids. Germline values: CDR1 SGHTA, CDR2 FQGNSA. For the CDR3, the DNA is TGTGCCAGCAGCCGGACAGGGGGCGGGGCAGATACGCAGTATTTT. Translating gives CASSRTGGGADTQYF.